The 6 T cell receptor beta chains below all came from one sample that was sequenced in a study of cytomegalovirus exposure and HLA in healthy donors. The study ran its PCR with 60 Vbeta and 13 Jbeta primers. Sequenced by immunoSEQ multiplex PCR; TCRdb stores in-frame clones only, minus some. Of some 150,000 clones listed, 60% to 80% were seen once; the top ten hold more than 1.3%. The sequencing sample was made of PBMCs. Every receptor here comes from a male donor in good health and CMV-seronegative.

The V gene is TRBV12-5, the J gene TRBJ2-2; D may be TRBD2 (6 bases). V lost 1 base, J lost 7 bases, and 13 bases lay in between. This CDR3 is 15 amino acids long. The germline gives CDR1 LGHNT, CDR2 FRNRAP. The CDR3 here is CASGLGPGVGGELFF. CDR3 coding DNA: TGTGCTAGTGGTTTGGGGCCGGGGGTTGGCGGGGAGCTGTTTTTT. The variable domain in full, completed from reference TRBV12-5 and TRBJ2-2, reads DARVTQTPRHKVTEMGQEVTMRCQPILGHNTVFWYRQTMMQGLELLAYFRNRAPLDDSGMPKDRFSAEMPDATLATLKIQPSEPRDSAVYFCASGLGPGVGGELFFGEGSRLTVL.

With regard to this clone: The junction does not match germline at one end; this may be a read error. The chain is built from TRBV20-1 and TRBJ2-7; D is perhaps TRBD2 (5 bases). In germline, CDR1 is DFQATT, CDR2 SNEGSKA (reference sequence). The CDR3 covers 8 residues. Written as DNA, the CDR3 is TGCAGTGCTAGGAAAACGGGGTTC. Translation gives CSARKTGF.

This chain uses TRBV19 with TRBJ2-1; 15 nucleotides align to TRBD2. Germline-derived CDR1 and CDR2 are LNHDA and SQIVND (reference sequence). The CDR3 covers 20 residues. The ends lost 1 base at V and 1 base at J; junction bases unmatched: 8. CDR3 nucleotides: TGTGCCAGTAGTATAGGGTCGGGACTAGCGGGGGGTGGGTCCTACAATGAGCAGTTCTTC. It yields the protein CASSIGSGLAGGGSYNEQFF.

The chain recombines TRBV4-2 with TRBJ2-7, with 12 bases aligning to TRBD2. Trimming cost V 1 base and J 7 bases; bases outside gene matches: 14. This CDR3 is 18 amino acids long. Looked up from germline, CDR1 is LGHNA and CDR2 is YNFKEQ. The CDR3 is CASSQAMLAGGPGGEQYF. The CDR3 nucleotides read TGTGCCAGCAGCCAAGCAATGCTAGCGGGAGGGCCTGGGGGTGAGCAGTACTTC.

In this sample, this clone turned up once. This CDR3 is CASRPQGGSEQFF. In nucleotides, the CDR3 is TGTGCCAGCAGACCACAGGGGGGGAGTGAGCAGTTCTTC. This chain links TRBV5-6 with TRBJ2-1, with a possible D match to TRBD1 (8 bases). The CDR3 spans 13 residues. Germline V lookup: CDR1 SGHDT, CDR2 YYEEEE. V lost 5 bases and J lost 9, with 15 bases in between.

The rearrangement joins TRBV19 to TRBJ1-5; D remains unclear. The CDR3 spans 14 residues. Trimming left V 6 bases short and J 1 base short, with 10 bases between. Germline V gives CDR1 LNHDA, CDR2 SQIVND (reference sequence). The CDR3 is CASSREFSNQPQHF. CDR3 bases: TGTGCCAGTAGCCGGGAGTTCAGCAATCAGCCCCAGCATTTT.